These 27 T cell receptor beta chains were all obtained from the same sample, sequenced in a study of T cell responses to AZD1222 COVID-19 vaccine. Using immunoSEQ multiplex PCR, the repertoire was profiled, and TCRdb retains in-frame clones only, with some absent. This sample carries 90,000 to 150,000 clones, approximately 91% of them seen once, and the ten largest clones take 2.4%. The sequenced sample was peripheral blood, obtained on day 0 of AZD1222 vaccination. All receptors derive from an adult in good health.

This chain uses TRBV27 with TRBJ2-7; TRBD1 matches at 10 bases. CDR3 size: 15 residues. Germline V lookup: CDR1 MNHEY, CDR2 SMNVEV (reference sequence). V lost 0 bases and J lost 3; bases outside the gene matches: 2. This CDR3 is CASSLSRDRGYEQYF. In DNA, the CDR3 is TGTGCCAGCAGTTTATCCCGGGACAGGGGCTACGAGCAGTACTTC.

V usage is TRBV27 and J usage is TRBJ1-6, with TRBD1 matching 12 bases. J lost 6 bases, V lost 5 bases, and 8 bases had no gene match. Germline values: CDR1 MNHEY, CDR2 SMNVEV (reference sequence). The CDR3 runs 17 residues. For the CDR3, the DNA is TGTGCCAGCAGTATCGGGACAGGGGGCAGGATTAATTCACCCCTCCACTTT. Encoded protein: CASSIGTGGRINSPLHF.

V and J are TRBV10-3 and TRBJ2-5, with D possibly TRBD2 on 7 matching bases. Germline CDR1 ENHRY, CDR2 SYGVKD. CDR3 length equals 13 residues. The V end was cut by 9 bases, the J end by 3 bases, with 14 bases between. As DNA, the CDR3 is TGTGCCATTCGGGGGGCGGGAGAAGAGACCCAGTACTTC. Translating it yields CAIRGAGEETQYF.

V usage is TRBV5-6 and J usage is TRBJ2-5; TRBD2 matches at 14 bases. V lost 2 bases and J lost 4; bases outside the gene matches: 10. The CDR3 sequence is 18 residues long. Germline V CDR1 and CDR2: SGHDT, YYEEEE. Here the CDR3 DNA reads TGTGCCAGCAGCTTACTTGGGACTAGCGGGAGTTACGGAGAGACCCAGTACTTC. Protein sequence: CASSLLGTSGSYGETQYF. The full variable domain, rest sourced from reference TRBV5-6 and TRBJ2-5, is DAGVTQSPTHLIKTRGQQVTLRCSPKSGHDTVSWYQQALGQGPQFIFQYYEEEERQRGNFPDRFSGHQFPNYSSELNVNALLLGDSALYLCASSLLGTSGSYGETQYFGPGTRLLVL.

The chain uses TRBV11-3 and TRBJ2-3, with D perhaps matching TRBD1 (6 bases). The CDR3 contains 16 residues. V was clipped by 2 bases and J by 3 bases, with 15 bases between them. In germline, CDR1 is SGHNT, CDR2 YENEEA. The CDR3: CASSLSGQQYTDTQYF. The CDR3 DNA follows: TGTGCCAGCAGCTTAAGCGGACAGCAATATACAGATACGCAGTATTTT.

J is TRBJ2-1 and V is TRBV7-6, with 15 bases that match TRBD2. J was trimmed by 1 base and V by 3 bases; bases with no gene match: 4. The CDR3 contains 18 residues. CDR1 and CDR2 from the germline V gene are SGHVS and FNYEAQ. CDR3 protein: CASSFPGLAGGSYNEQFF. CDR3 sequence (DNA): TGTGCCAGCAGCTTCCCGGGACTAGCGGGAGGATCCTACAATGAGCAGTTCTTC.

The chain combines TRBV6-4 with TRBJ1-1; 7 bases map to TRBD1. From germline, CDR1 is MRHNA and CDR2 SNTAGT. The length of the CDR3 is 13 residues. The V segment lost 5 bases and the J segment 7 bases; nucleotides outside the gene matches: 7. CDR3 in amino acids: CASSPQGVGEAFF. CDR3 coding DNA: TGTGCCAGCAGTCCTCAGGGGGTCGGTGAAGCTTTCTTT.

The chain combines TRBV7-2 with TRBJ2-7; 7 nucleotides match TRBD1. CDR1 and CDR2 (germline): SGHTA, FQGNSA. V shed 1 base and J 2 bases; nucleotides not matched to a gene: 5. The CDR3 runs 15 residues. The CDR3 DNA follows: TGTGCCAGCAGCTTAGAGGGACAGCCGACCTACGAGCAGTACTTC. Amino acids: CASSLEGQPTYEQYF.

CDR3 protein: CASSLPRGSGADTQYF. In DNA, the CDR3 is TGTGCCAGTAGTCTCCCACGCGGGAGTGGGGCAGATACGCAGTATTTT. The gene calls are TRBV19 and TRBJ2-3; 7 nucleotides line up with TRBD2. This CDR3 has 16 amino acids. Germline V gives CDR1 LNHDA, CDR2 SQIVND (reference sequence). Losses at the gene ends were 5 bases for V and 4 bases for J; bases not matched to a gene: 12.

V and J are TRBV20-1 and TRBJ2-2; D is perhaps TRBD2 (6 bases). This CDR3 spans 11 amino acids. In germline, CDR1 is DFQATT, CDR2 SNEGSKA (reference sequence). V lost 4 bases, J lost 7 bases, and 7 bases lay in between. CDR3: CSATGGGELFF. CDR3 in DNA: TGCAGTGCTACCGGGGGCGGGGAGCTGTTTTTT.

The chain recombines TRBV3-1 (or the pseudogene TRBV3-2) with TRBJ1-5, with TRBD1 matching over 9 bases. V was pared by 3 bases and J by 6 bases, with 3 bases of the junction left unmatched. The CDR3 spans 14 residues. Per the germline V gene, CDR1 is LGHDT and CDR2 is YNNKEL (reference sequence). CDR3 sequence (DNA): TGTGCCAGCAGCCAGGACAGGGGAAGTCAGCCCCAGCATTTT. Translating gives CASSQDRGSQPQHF.

Of note for this clone: One end of the junction fails to match germline, which may point to a read error. V and J are TRBV27 and TRBJ2-7; a possible D gene is TRBD1 (6 bases). There are 12 residues in the CDR3. Germline V gene sequence: CDR1 MNHEY, CDR2 SMNVEV (reference sequence). CDR3 DNA: TGTGCCAGCAGCGATCGTACAGGGTTCTTGAACTTC. Translated: CASSDRTGFLNF.

CDR3 bases: TGTGCCAGAAGCTCACAGGGAGGCAATCAGCCCCAGCATTTT. It encodes CARSSQGGNQPQHF. This chain connects TRBV5-3 to TRBJ1-5; TRBD1 is a possible D gene (6 bases). TRBV5-3 has ORF status, its function being uncertain. Deletions cut 3 bases from V and 2 bases from J, with 9 bases between. The CDR3 loop spans 14 amino acids.

This chain links TRBV30 with TRBJ1-4; D is undetermined. Germline V lookup: CDR1 GTSNPN, CDR2 SVGIG (reference sequence). Deletions cut 0 bases from V and 10 bases from J, with 12 bases between. This CDR3 is built from 13 residues. The CDR3 coding sequence is TGTGCCTGGAGTGTAGTCAGGCGGGGAAAACTGTTTTTT. Protein: CAWSVVRRGKLFF. Variable domain in full (rest from reference TRBV30 and TRBJ1-4): SQTIHQWPATLVQPVGSPLSLECTVEGTSNPNLYWYRQAAGRGLQLLFYSVGIGQISSEVPQNLSASRPQDRQFILSSKKLLLSDSGFYLCAWSVVRRGKLFFGSGTQLSVL.

Only one count was recorded for this clone. The chain carries TRBV24-1 and TRBJ2-2; D is ambiguous. The V end was cut by 5 bases, the J end by 8 bases, with 11 bases between. Germline V gene sequence: CDR1 KGHDR, CDR2 SFDVKD. The CDR3 runs 13 residues. CDR3 coding DNA: TGTGCCACCAGTGTCATAGGCCGGGGGGAGCTGTTTTTT. As protein: CATSVIGRGELFF.

This clone was seen only once. CDR3 residues: CASSQRGGGTEAFF. CDR3 DNA: TGTGCCAGCAGCCAAAGAGGGGGGGGAACTGAAGCTTTCTTT. The V and J genes are TRBV3-1 (or the pseudogene TRBV3-2) and TRBJ1-1; D is perhaps TRBD1 (6 bases). The CDR3 has 14 residues. Trimming left V 2 bases short and J 5 bases short, with 12 bases between. Per germline, CDR1 LGHDT and CDR2 YNNKEL (reference sequence).

This clone was observed once. The genes are TRBV6-6 and TRBJ2-2, with D maybe TRBD1 (5 bases). Germline V gene sequence: CDR1 MNHNY, CDR2 SVGAGI (reference sequence). V was shortened by 5 bases and J by 6 bases, with 10 bases between the two germline ends. The CDR3 length is 13 residues. The CDR3 DNA reads as TGTGCCAGCAGTCCAGGGTACGCCGGGGAGCTGTTTTTT. Translated, it gives CASSPGYAGELFF.

This CDR3 is CASSLYQAAIYEQYF. CDR3 bases: TGTGCCAGCAGCTTGTACCAGGCCGCAATCTACGAGCAGTACTTC. The rearrangement links TRBV5-5 to TRBJ2-7; D is undetermined. This CDR3 has 15 residues. The ends were cut back, 1 base at V and 3 bases at J, with 14 bases in the middle. Germline V gene data show CDR1 as SGHKS and CDR2 as YYEKEE (reference sequence).

V is TRBV18 and J is TRBJ2-7; 8 positions agree with TRBD1. Germline lookup yields CDR1 KGHSH and CDR2 LQKENI. This CDR3 is built from 14 residues. After removal of 5 bases from V and 3 bases from J, the junction contained 6 bases not matched to a gene. In nucleotides, the CDR3 is TGTGCCAGCTCAGCTGACAGGGGCGACTACGAGCAGTACTTC. Protein sequence: CASSADRGDYEQYF.

The chain carries TRBV28 and TRBJ1-4; 7 nucleotides line up with TRBD1. This CDR3 is 15 amino acids long. V lost 6 bases, J lost 8 bases, and 12 bases stayed unmatched. Germline V gene lookup returns CDR1 MDHEN and CDR2 SYDVKM. The CDR3 spells CASSLIGGGWEKLFF. DNA for the CDR3: TGTGCCAGCAGCCTTATAGGGGGCGGTTGGGAAAAACTGTTTTTT.

This rearrangement joins TRBV7-9 to TRBJ1-1; D possibly corresponds to TRBD1 (5 bases). The CDR3 covers 15 residues. Germline lookup yields CDR1 SEHNR and CDR2 FQNEAQ (reference sequence). Trimming pared 5 bases from V and 1 base from J, leaving 14 bases between. CDR3 sequence (DNA): TGTGCCAGCAGCCCACCGGGGGGAACGAACACTGAAGCTTTCTTT. Amino acid sequence: CASSPPGGTNTEAFF.

The chain couples TRBV10-3 to TRBJ2-1, with 8 bases fitting TRBD2. V shed 5 bases, J shed 1 base, and the junction held 7 bases outside the gene matches. CDR1 is ENHRY, CDR2 SYGVKD, per germline. This CDR3 comprises 16 residues. CDR3 coding DNA: TGTGCCATCAGTCCTGGTGCGGGGGGATCCTACAATGAGCAGTTCTTC. It encodes CAISPGAGGSYNEQFF.

The chain couples TRBV2 to TRBJ2-7; D tentatively fits TRBD1 or TRBD2 (6 bases each). In germline, CDR1 is SNHLY, CDR2 FYNNEI. Trimming shortened V by 1 base and J by 7 bases, and 17 bases separated the two germline ends. The CDR3 is 15 amino acids. CDR3 sequence: CASSEGAGEEEEQYF. The CDR3 coding sequence is TGTGCCAGCAGTGAAGGGGCAGGGGAGGAGGAAGAGCAGTACTTC.

The CDR3 DNA reads as TGTGCCATCAGCGACAGCAGCAATCAGCCCCAGCATTTT. It yields the protein CAISDSSNQPQHF. V usage is TRBV10-3 and J usage is TRBJ1-5; possible D gene TRBD1, 5 bases. Deletions cut 6 bases from V and 1 base from J, with 7 bases between. The CDR3 loop spans 13 amino acids. The germline V gene encodes CDR1 ENHRY and CDR2 SYGVKD.

This clone was observed a single time. The V call is TRBV7-2, the J call TRBJ2-4; D is perhaps TRBD1 or TRBD2 (5 bases each). The CDR3 is made up of 13 amino acids. Trimming shortened V by 5 bases and J by 15 bases, and 20 bases separated the two germline ends. The germline gives CDR1 SGHTA, CDR2 FQGNSA. The CDR3 nucleotides read TGTGCCAGCAGCCAGACCCCCGGGACCCCCTGGTACTTC. Translating it yields CASSQTPGTPWYF.

The chain uses TRBV5-1 and TRBJ2-2; D is uncertain. Between the trimmed V and J ends, which lost 0 bases and 6 bases, there was a span of 3 bases. The CDR3 loop spans 12 amino acids. Germline loops: CDR1 SGHRS, CDR2 YFSETQ. The CDR3 DNA is TGCGCCAGCAGCTTGGGTCCCGGGGAGCTGTTTTTT. This encodes CASSLGPGELFF.

The chain uses TRBV19 and TRBJ1-2; tentative D call: TRBD1 (5 bases). The V gene lost 3 bases and the J gene lost 3 bases, with 11 bases spanning the gap. The CDR3 runs 14 residues. The germline CDR1 and CDR2 sequences are LNHDA and SQIVND (reference sequence). The CDR3 sequence is CASSIGRVDYGYTF. The CDR3 bases are TGTGCCAGTAGTATTGGCAGGGTGGACTATGGCTACACCTTC.